This T cell receptor (beta chain) was identified in a study of blood T cell repertoires in COVID-19. Study-wide context: Sites across the United States, Italy and Spain contributed samples from acute and convalescent COVID-19.

Measured with immunoSEQ multiplex PCR; TCRdb has only the in-frame clones, and not every one. This sample carries roughly 360,000 clones, roughly 86% of them seen once, and the ten largest clones take approximately 1.2%. The V segment lost 8 bases and the J segment 6 bases; nucleotides outside the gene matches: 11. The CDR3 runs to 15 residues. The germline gives CDR1 MNHEY, CDR2 SVGAGI. Before being deemed recovered, Cohort 3 donors had two negative PCRs, clearance, or symptom resolution. Source material: PBMCs or T cells enriched from blood (not recorded which). The receptor's source is a man under 40 who had recovered from COVID-19. The chain joins TRBV6-5 to TRBJ1-5; 9 nucleotides line up with TRBD1. Here the CDR3 DNA reads TGTGCCAGCGGGGGACAGGGATCGGGAGGTCAGCCCCAGCATTTT. It specifies CASGGQGSGGQPQHF.